Shown below are 20 T cell receptor beta chains from a single sample sequenced in a study of human T cells and chemical hapten exposure. TCRdb used MiXCR to reprocess the RACE reads, holding one entry per CDR3 protein. The sample has 270,000 or so distinct CDR3 sequences, about 7.7% seen once. Indicated time point: pre-sensitization, week 0. The treatment was: therapeutic diphenylcyclopropenone sensitization with weekly scalp DPC. The source material was whole blood, sampled in connection with sensitization to the hapten diphenylcyclopropenone (DPC). Receptor source: a man between 18 and 35 years old with alopecia areata. Some clones in this sample may be carry-over from other donors' samples.

The CDR3 spells CSVEHTEAFF. The CDR3 nucleotides read TGCAGCGTTGAACACACTGAAGCTTTCTTT. This chain uses TRBV29-1 with TRBJ1-1; no reliable D call. The V and J ends lost 2 bases and 3 bases respectively, with 1 base between them. The CDR3 has 10 residues. Germline-derived CDR1 and CDR2 are SQVTM and ANQGSEA.

This clonotype came up many times. V is TRBV4-1 and J is TRBJ2-5; maybe TRBD1 (6 bases). The CDR3 extends over 14 amino acids. Germline assignment: CDR1 MGHRA and CDR2 YSYEKL. V lost 5 bases, J lost 2 bases, and 12 bases lay in between. The CDR3 DNA is TGCGCCAGCAGCAAACGGGACAATCAAGAGACCCAGTACTTC. Translation gives CASSKRDNQETQYF.

The chain recombines TRBV9 with TRBJ2-2; D is unclear. The CDR3 loop spans 14 amino acids. Trimming removed 0 bases at V and 4 bases at J, with 7 bases between. CDR1 and CDR2 from the germline V gene are SGDLS and YYNGEE. For the CDR3, the DNA is TGTGCCAGCAGCGTAGATGCAGTCACCGGGGAGCTGTTTTTT. Translation: CASSVDAVTGELFF.

In its sample, this clonotype was seen many times. This chain links TRBV6-4 with TRBJ2-3, with 7 bases matching TRBD1. After removal of 3 bases from V and 1 base from J, the junction contained 4 bases not matched to a gene. CDR1 is MRHNA and CDR2 is SNTAGT in the germline V gene. The CDR3 consists of 15 residues. The CDR3 DNA is TGTGCCAGCAGTGAAAATGGACAGGGCACAGATACGCAGTATTTT. Translation gives CASSENGQGTDTQYF.

In this sample, this clonotype turned up a few times. The chain uses TRBV25-1 and TRBJ1-6; D is possibly TRBD1 (5 bases). V was pared by 3 bases and J by 9 bases, with 15 bases between. Germline V gene sequence: CDR1 MGHDK, CDR2 SYGVNS. This CDR3 comprises 15 residues. CDR3 in DNA: TGTGCCAGCAGTGAGCGGGGACTTGGCGGTTCACCCCTCCACTTT. It is translated as CASSERGLGGSPLHF.

The J gene is TRBJ2-3, the V gene TRBV21-1; TRBD1 is the table's D call, not checked against the DNA. TRBV21-1 is classified as a pseudogene. CDR3 length: 16 amino acids. CDR3 residues: CASSKPRTRSTDTQYF. The CDR3, as DNA: TGTGCCAGCAGCAAACCGCGGACAAGAAGCACAGATACGCAGTATTTT.

The rearrangement uses TRBV9 and TRBJ2-5; no clear D. This CDR3 comprises 14 residues. The germline gives CDR1 SGDLS, CDR2 YYNGEE. Trimming cost V 2 bases and J 2 bases, with 10 bases left between them. The CDR3 bases are TGTGCCAGCAGCGTTGGGGTTACGCAAGAGACCCAGTACTTC. It specifies CASSVGVTQETQYF.

This clonotype appeared a few times. The chain uses TRBV20-1 and TRBJ2-1, with D maybe TRBD1 (6 bases). The CDR3 sequence is 15 residues long. V was trimmed by 0 bases and J by 7 bases, leaving 16 bases between them. Germline CDR1 DFQATT, CDR2 SNEGSKA (reference sequence). In DNA form, the CDR3 reads TGCAGTGCTAGAGAAGGGCAGGGGCCAGGGAATGAGCAGTTCTTC. It codes for CSAREGQGPGNEQFF.

The chain has TRBV12-3 or TRBV12-4 and TRBJ1-3; D gene uncertain. This CDR3 spans 17 amino acids. Trimming pared 2 bases from V and 0 bases from J, leaving 14 bases between. CDR3 loop: CASSLPGVTLSGNTIYF. The DNA for the CDR3 is TGTGCCAGCAGTTTACCGGGAGTTACCCTCTCTGGAAACACCATATATTTT.

The chain carries TRBV20-1 and TRBJ1-4; the match to TRBD1 covers 7 bases. The CDR3 sequence is 16 residues long. The V gene end was trimmed by 2 bases and the J gene end by 7 bases; junction bases not matched to a gene: 13. The germline gives CDR1 DFQATT, CDR2 SNEGSKA (reference sequence). CDR3 in amino acids: CSARSLQGDDLEKLFF. CDR3 nucleotides: TGCAGTGCTAGATCCCTCCAGGGGGATGATCTTGAAAAACTGTTTTTT.

This clonotype occurred a few times. The J gene is TRBJ1-2, the V gene TRBV5-4, with D perhaps TRBD1 (5 bases). The V end lost 2 bases, the J end lost 8 bases, and 19 bases lay between the germline ends. The germline CDR1 and CDR2 sequences are SGHNT and YYREEE (reference sequence). This CDR3 is 15 amino acids long. CDR3 nucleotides: TGTGCCAGCAGCTTTGGTCTCTCCCTCAGGGAGGGCTACACCTTC. Encoded protein: CASSFGLSLREGYTF.

The chain couples TRBV12-3 or TRBV12-4 to TRBJ2-7; possibly TRBD2 for D (5 bases). V gave up 2 bases and J gave up 4 bases, with 12 bases separating them. There are 14 residues in the CDR3. The CDR3 reads CASSLILRGYEQYV. The CDR3 DNA sequence: TGTGCCAGCAGTTTAATACTTCGCGGGTACGAGCAGTACGTC.

The chain joins TRBV11-2 to TRBJ1-4; D perhaps matches TRBD1 (6 bases). Per the germline V gene, CDR1 is SGHAT and CDR2 is FQNNGV. V was trimmed by 1 base and J by 4 bases, leaving 10 bases between them. The CDR3 runs to 15 residues. DNA of the CDR3: TGTGCCAGCAGCTTAGGGACAGTGTATAATGAAAAACTGTTTTTT. Amino acids: CASSLGTVYNEKLFF.

The chain joins TRBV4-1 to TRBJ2-1; D uncertain. The CDR3 is made up of 17 amino acids. Germline-derived CDR1 and CDR2 are MGHRA and YSYEKL. V was cut by 4 bases and J by 5 bases, with 21 bases left in between. Here the CDR3 reads CASSPHYTRVFNNEQFF. The CDR3 DNA reads as TGCGCCAGCAGCCCGCATTACACCCGAGTCTTCAACAATGAGCAGTTCTTC.

This clonotype appeared a few times. V usage is TRBV4-1 and J usage is TRBJ2-7, with 9 positions matching TRBD1. Germline CDR1 MGHRA, CDR2 YSYEKL. The length of the CDR3 is 16 residues. V shed 0 bases, J shed 4 bases, and the junction held 7 bases outside the gene matches. The CDR3 DNA follows: TGCGCCAGCAGCCAAGACCCGGGACAGGGTCGGTACGAGCAGTACTTC. Protein sequence: CASSQDPGQGRYEQYF.

The sample holds many counts of this clonotype. The chain uses TRBV5-5 and TRBJ2-5; no clear D gene. Germline assignment: CDR1 SGHKS and CDR2 YYEKEE (reference sequence). Trimming took 4 bases from V and 5 from J, leaving 12 bases between them. This CDR3 contains 13 residues. The DNA of the CDR3 is TGTGCCAGCAGCGATCACTTGGCGGAGACCCAGTACTTC. Translating it yields CASSDHLAETQYF.

This clonotype appeared a few times. The V gene is TRBV3-1, the J gene TRBJ1-6, with D maybe TRBD1 (5 bases). V lost 4 bases to trimming and J lost 9 bases, with 13 bases between them. CDR1 LGHDT and CDR2 YNNKEL come from the germline V gene (reference sequence). The CDR3 runs 14 residues. The CDR3 loop reads CASSRPGRGSPLHF. The CDR3 DNA reads as TGTGCCAGCAGCCGGCCAGGGAGAGGTTCACCCCTCCACTTT.

The sample holds many counts of this clonotype. The chain joins TRBV5-1 to TRBJ2-1; perhaps TRBD1 as D (6 bases). Looked up from germline, CDR1 is SGHRS and CDR2 is YFSETQ. V was pared by 0 bases and J by 6 bases, with 7 bases between. The CDR3 is made up of 13 amino acids. CDR3 in amino acids: CASSLDRANEQFF. The DNA for the CDR3 is TGCGCCAGCAGCTTGGACAGGGCCAATGAGCAGTTCTTC.

The sample holds many counts of this clonotype. This chain connects TRBV4-1 to TRBJ1-1; 8 bases line up with TRBD1. This CDR3 is built from 14 residues. Germline CDR1 reads MGHRA; CDR2 reads YSYEKL. V gave up 4 bases and J gave up 5 bases; unmatched junction bases: 6. CDR3 DNA: TGCGCCAGCAGCCCCGGACAGGGAGGTACTGAAGCTTTCTTT. Translated, it gives CASSPGQGGTEAFF.

This sequence joins TRBV12-3 or TRBV12-4 and TRBJ1-1, with D possibly TRBD1 on 6 matching bases. Deletions cut 5 bases from V and 0 bases from J, with 13 bases between. The CDR3 has 15 amino acids. The CDR3 coding sequence is TGTGCCAGCAGTGATTCGGACAGAATGAACACTGAAGCTTTCTTT. Its translation is CASSDSDRMNTEAFF.